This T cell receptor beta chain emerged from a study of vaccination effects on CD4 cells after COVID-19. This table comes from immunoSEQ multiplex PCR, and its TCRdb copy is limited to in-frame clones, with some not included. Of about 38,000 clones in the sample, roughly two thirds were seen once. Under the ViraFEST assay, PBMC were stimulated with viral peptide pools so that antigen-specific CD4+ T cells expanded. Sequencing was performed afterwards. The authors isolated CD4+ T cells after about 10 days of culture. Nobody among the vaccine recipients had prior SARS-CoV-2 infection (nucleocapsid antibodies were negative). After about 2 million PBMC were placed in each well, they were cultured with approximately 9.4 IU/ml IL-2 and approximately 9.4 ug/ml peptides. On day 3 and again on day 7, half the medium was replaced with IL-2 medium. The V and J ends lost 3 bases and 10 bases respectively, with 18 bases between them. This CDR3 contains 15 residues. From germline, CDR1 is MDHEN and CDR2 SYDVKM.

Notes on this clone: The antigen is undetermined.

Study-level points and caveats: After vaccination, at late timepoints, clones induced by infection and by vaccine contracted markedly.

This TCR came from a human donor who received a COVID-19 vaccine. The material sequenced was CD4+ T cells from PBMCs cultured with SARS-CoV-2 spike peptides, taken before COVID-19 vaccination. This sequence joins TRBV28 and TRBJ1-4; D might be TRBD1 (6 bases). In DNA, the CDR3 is TGTGCCAGCAGTTTGTCACCAGGGGCAGACGGAAAACTGTTTTTT. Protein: CASSLSPGADGKLFF.